The 23 T cell receptor beta chains given below trace back to one sample, sequenced in a study of T cells in Graves' hyperthyroidism and ophthalmopathy. Amplification targeted TCR beta CDR3 regions from RNA transcripts. A set of HTBI primers served as the primers for a first-round RT-PCR of the TCR CDR3. Using its own MiXCR run on the multiplex PCR reads, TCRdb lists one record per CDR3 protein. The sample holds 600,000 to 900,000 distinct CDR3 sequences, around 15% seen once. Sequenced material: blood. These receptor sequences come from a man between 18 and 35 years old with Graves' hyperthyroidism.

The V call is TRBV11-2, the J call TRBJ2-6; D may be TRBD1 (5 bases). V lost 2 bases to trimming and J lost 0 bases, with 11 bases between them. In germline, CDR1 is SGHAT, CDR2 FQNNGV. The CDR3 extends over 17 amino acids. The CDR3 region is CASSLKGILSGANVLTF. Here the CDR3 DNA reads TGTGCCAGCAGCTTAAAGGGGATACTCTCTGGGGCCAACGTCCTGACTTTC.

At least ten counts were recorded for this clonotype. The chain recombines TRBV5-4 with TRBJ1-1, with a weak D call TRBD1 (5 bases). V was cut by 2 bases and J by 11 bases, with 16 bases left in between. The germline V gene encodes CDR1 SGHNT and CDR2 YYREEE (reference sequence). This CDR3 is 13 amino acids long. CDR3 region: CASSLSHQGGAFF. The CDR3 DNA reads TGTGCCAGCAGCTTATCCCACCAGGGCGGGGCTTTCTTT.

This clonotype appeared a few times. The genes are TRBV24-1 and TRBJ2-7, with a tentative D call TRBD1 (5 bases). Germline lookup yields CDR1 KGHDR and CDR2 SFDVKD. Trimming removed 0 bases from V and 7 bases from J, with 6 bases in between. The length of the CDR3 is 12 residues. The CDR3 loop reads CATSDLRGEQYF. CDR3 nucleotides: TGTGCCACCAGTGATTTGAGGGGTGAGCAGTACTTC.

This clonotype was detected only a few times. This rearrangement joins TRBV6-2 or TRBV6-3 to TRBJ2-1; the match to TRBD2 covers 11 bases. Trimming at V came to 8 bases and at J to 6 bases, leaving 15 bases not matched to a gene. The V gene's germline CDR1 is MNHEY and CDR2 SVGEGT. The CDR3 contains 17 residues. The CDR3 region is CASRRASGRLVGNEQFF. The CDR3 DNA reads as TGTGCCAGCCGTCGGGCTAGCGGGAGGTTGGTAGGCAATGAGCAGTTCTTC.

The table lists this clonotype with a few counts. The V and J genes are TRBV7-3 and TRBJ2-2, with 8 bases aligning to TRBD1. With V trimmed by 2 bases and J by 1 base, 3 bases remained unmatched. This CDR3 contains 16 residues. Germline-derived CDR1 and CDR2 are SGHTA and FQGTGA. This chain's CDR3 is CASSLAGTGNTGELFF. In DNA form, the CDR3 reads TGTGCCAGCAGCTTAGCCGGGACAGGGAACACCGGGGAGCTGTTTTTT.

The rearrangement uses TRBV19 and TRBJ2-7, with 13 bases lining up with TRBD2. This CDR3 has 15 amino acids. Unmatched junction bases numbered 1, after V lost 1 base and J lost 4 bases. CDR1 and CDR2 from the germline V gene are LNHDA and SQIVND (reference sequence). The CDR3 nucleotides read TGTGCCAGTAGTATAGGGACTAGCGGGAGATACGAGCAGTACTTC. Translating gives CASSIGTSGRYEQYF.

This clonotype was observed many times. The chain links TRBV28 to TRBJ1-2; D unresolved. The CDR3 extends over 13 amino acids. Germline V gene data show CDR1 as MDHEN and CDR2 as SYDVKM. Trimming cost V 2 bases and J 1 base, with 5 bases left between them. The CDR3 here is CASSLRNNYGYTF. The CDR3 DNA sequence: TGTGCCAGCAGTTTACGAAATAACTATGGCTACACCTTC.

The sample holds many counts of this clonotype. The chain recombines TRBV29-1 with TRBJ2-5, with D tentatively TRBD1 (6 bases). The CDR3 extends over 13 amino acids. Germline CDR1 reads SQVTM; CDR2 reads ANQGSEA. V lost 4 bases and J lost 4, with 13 bases in between. CDR3 nucleotide sequence: TGCAGCGTTGGAGGGGGAGTAGGAGAGACCCAGTACTTC. It encodes CSVGGGVGETQYF.

This clonotype was observed at least ten times. CDR3 loop: CASSLRATSIVQYF. CDR3 sequence (DNA): TGTGCCAGCAGCTTACGGGCAACGTCTATAGTGCAGTATTTT. The gene calls are TRBV11-2 and TRBJ2-3, with D unclear. V lost 2 bases and J 11 bases, leaving 17 bases between the germline ends. Germline lookup yields CDR1 SGHAT and CDR2 FQNNGV. The CDR3 covers 14 residues.

This clonotype has ten or more counts. The chain has TRBV20-1 and TRBJ2-1; 10 nucleotides align to TRBD2. Germline V lookup: CDR1 DFQATT, CDR2 SNEGSKA (reference sequence). The CDR3 is 14 residues long. Trimming cost V 1 base and J 8 bases; bases outside gene matches: 5. Here the CDR3 reads CSARVAGGMDEQFF. CDR3 nucleotide sequence: TGCAGTGCTAGAGTAGCGGGAGGAATGGATGAGCAGTTCTTC.

In its sample, this clonotype was seen many times. The CDR3 region has the DNA TGTGCCAGCAGCTACGAGTCCGTGATCAACAATGAGCAGTTCTTC. Its protein is CASSYESVINNEQFF. V usage is TRBV7-3 and J usage is TRBJ2-1; no reliable D call. This CDR3 spans 15 amino acids. Germline loops: CDR1 SGHTA, CDR2 FQGTGA. Trimming stripped 4 bases from V and 5 bases from J, with 15 bases between.

There are a few counts of this clonotype. V usage is TRBV19 and J usage is TRBJ2-5; D might be TRBD1 (6 bases). Per germline, CDR1 LNHDA and CDR2 SQIVND (reference sequence). Trimming took off 9 bases at V and 1 base at J, with 12 bases between the two ends. The CDR3 has 13 amino acids. The CDR3 sequence: CASSGTFQETQYF. The CDR3 DNA reads TGTGCCAGCAGTGGGACATTCCAAGAGACCCAGTACTTC.

V is TRBV10-3 and J is TRBJ1-1, with 7 nucleotides matching TRBD1. The trim removed 6 bases at V and 0 bases at J, leaving 4 bases unmatched. The CDR3 totals 14 residues. In germline, CDR1 is ENHRY, CDR2 SYGVKD. The CDR3 loop reads CAIRGTALNTEAFF. CDR3 in DNA: TGTGCCATCAGGGGGACAGCCTTGAACACTGAAGCTTTCTTT.

This chain uses TRBV2 with TRBJ2-7, with D perhaps matching TRBD1 (5 bases). V lost 0 bases to trimming and J lost 6 bases, with 15 bases between them. CDR1 SNHLY and CDR2 FYNNEI come from the germline V gene. The length of the CDR3 is 15 residues. CDR3 loop: CASSEASGPLIEQYF. The CDR3 nucleotides are TGTGCCAGCAGTGAAGCGTCAGGGCCCCTCATCGAGCAGTACTTC. The full variable domain, completed using reference TRBV2 and TRBJ2-7, is EPEVTQTPSHQVTQMGQEVILRCVPISNHLYFYWYRQILGQKVEFLVSFYNNEISEKSEIFDDQFSVERPDGSNFTLKIRSTKLEDSAMYFCASSEASGPLIEQYFGPGTRLTVT.

Many counts were recorded for this clonotype. V and J are TRBV20-1 and TRBJ2-3; the D gene is possibly TRBD2 (6 bases). V lost 6 bases, J lost 1 base, and 20 bases lay in between. The germline V gene has CDR1 DFQATT and CDR2 SNEGSKA (reference sequence). The CDR3 totals 16 residues. CDR3 protein: CSARGGVTGGTDTQYF. As DNA, the CDR3 is TGCAGTGCGCGAGGAGGGGTCACCGGAGGCACAGATACGCAGTATTTT.

V usage is TRBV5-1 and J usage is TRBJ2-7; 8 bases align to TRBD1. The CDR3 is made up of 14 amino acids. The germline V gene has CDR1 SGHRS and CDR2 YFSETQ. The junction had 3 bases not matched to a gene; V was cut back by 2 bases and J by 2 bases. The CDR3 is CASSLKDRAYEQYF. The CDR3 DNA reads as TGCGCCAGCAGCTTAAAGGACAGGGCCTACGAGCAGTACTTC.

This clonotype was picked up a small number of times. The rearrangement uses TRBV4-3 and TRBJ1-1; TRBD1 might be the D (5 bases). This CDR3 comprises 13 residues. Germline CDR1 is LGHNA and CDR2 is YSLEER. V lost 4 bases, J lost 4 bases, and 10 bases lay in between. The CDR3 reads CASSPRQGTEAFF. CDR3 nucleotides: TGCGCCAGCAGCCCACGGCAGGGCACTGAAGCTTTCTTT.

Many counts were recorded for this clonotype. J is TRBJ1-5 and V is TRBV12-3 or TRBV12-4, with D unclear. This CDR3 contains 13 residues. Trimming stripped 6 bases from V and 4 bases from J, with 10 bases between. The CDR3 reads CASSRDPNQPQHF. The CDR3 DNA sequence: TGTGCCAGCAGCCGGGATCCTAATCAGCCCCAGCATTTT.

This clonotype showed up just a few times. The rearrangement uses TRBV28 and TRBJ2-1, with unresolved D. CDR1 MDHEN and CDR2 SYDVKM come from the germline V gene. CDR3 size: 12 residues. The ends were cut back, 5 bases at V and 10 bases at J, with 12 bases in the middle. The CDR3 DNA is TGTGCCAGCAGTCCCCGGCCAAGGGAGCAGTTCTTC. Encoded protein: CASSPRPREQFF.

In this sample, this clonotype turned up many times. CDR3 sequence reads: CASSLTGARGHGYTF. For the CDR3, the DNA is TGTGCCAGCAGTCTAACAGGGGCCAGGGGACATGGCTACACCTTC. This chain connects TRBV2 to TRBJ1-2; 7 nucleotides align to TRBD1. The V segment lost 5 bases and the J segment 6 bases; nucleotides outside the gene matches: 12. CDR1 SNHLY and CDR2 FYNNEI come from the germline V gene. The CDR3 extends over 15 amino acids. The full variable domain, with the rest looked up from reference TRBV2 and TRBJ1-2, is EPEVTQTPSHQVTQMGQEVILRCVPISNHLYFYWYRQILGQKVEFLVSFYNNEISEKSEIFDDQFSVERPDGSNFTLKIRSTKLEDSAMYFCASSLTGARGHGYTFGSGTRLTVV.

This clonotype has a handful of counts. The rearrangement joins TRBV7-2 to TRBJ2-4, with TRBD2 matching over 14 bases. Germline V gives CDR1 SGHTA, CDR2 FQGNSA. This CDR3 has 20 residues. Trimming cost V 0 bases and J 2 bases; bases outside gene matches: 9. DNA of the CDR3: TGTGCCAGCAGCTTAGCGCTCGGGACTAGCGGGAGAGTTACCAAAAACATTCAGTACTTC. This encodes CASSLALGTSGRVTKNIQYF.

This clonotype has a handful of counts. This chain links TRBV28 with TRBJ1-5, with D unresolved. Germline V CDR1 and CDR2: MDHEN, SYDVKM. V was shortened by 7 bases and J by 7 bases, with 17 bases between the two germline ends. The CDR3 consists of 14 residues. Written as DNA, the CDR3 is TGTGCCAGCACCCCTCGGCGGGTCAGGCAGCCCCAGCATTTT. It codes for CASTPRRVRQPQHF. The full variable domain, in which reference TRBV28 and TRBJ1-5 provide the parts outside the CDR3, is DVKVTQSSRYLVKRTGEKVFLECVQDMDHENMFWYRQDPGLGLRLIYFSYDVKMKEKGDIPEGYSVSREKKERFSLILESASTNQTSMYLCASTPRRVRQPQHFGDGTRLSIL.

V gene TRBV28 combines with J gene TRBJ1-3, with D possibly being TRBD1 (5 bases). The V end was cut by 6 bases, the J end by 0 bases, with 21 bases between. The germline gives CDR1 MDHEN, CDR2 SYDVKM. The CDR3 sequence is 18 residues long. CDR3 residues: CASRSWVGGLLSGNTIYF. CDR3 bases: TGTGCCAGCAGGTCCTGGGTCGGGGGTCTACTCTCTGGAAACACCATATATTTT. Supplemented by reference TRBV28 and TRBJ1-3, the full variable domain reads DVKVTQSSRYLVKRTGEKVFLECVQDMDHENMFWYRQDPGLGLRLIYFSYDVKMKEKGDIPEGYSVSREKKERFSLILESASTNQTSMYLCASRSWVGGLLSGNTIYFGEGSWLTVV.